The present T cell receptor beta chain was sequenced within a study of graft-versus-host responses after intestinal transplantation. Study-wide background: Anti-thymocyte globulin was used for induction in all recipients, who then took tacrolimus and steroids for roughly 3 years. Study-wide results and caveats: Recipient bone marrow held GvH clones, some seen earlier in ileum or blood. Subjects displaying graft-donor T cell macrochimerism possessed elevated graft-versus-host to host-versus-graft clonal ratios inside allografts.

The repertoire was sequenced with immunoSEQ multiplex PCR; TCRdb's copy has only in-frame clones and lacks some. The sample has over 65,000 clones, roughly 91% seen once. This clone has only one observation. The antigen is not known. Material: unstimulated CD4+ T cells sorted from spleen or lymph node cells, obtained before intestinal transplant. The TCR comes from a human donor who received an intestinal transplant.

The CDR3 DNA sequence: TGTGCCAGCTCACCACCAGGGGCAGGCGGAAACACCATATATTTT. Its protein is CASSPPGAGGNTIYF. The J gene is TRBJ1-3, the V gene TRBV18; possibly TRBD1 for D (5 bases). Trimming pared 0 bases from V and 4 bases from J, leaving 10 bases between. Germline V CDR1 and CDR2: KGHSH, LQKENI. The CDR3 extends over 15 amino acids.